The T cell receptor beta chain described here comes from a study of blood T cell repertoires in COVID-19 (TCRdb year 2020). Study-level background: Samples covering the acute and convalescent phases of COVID-19 were provided by collaborators in the United States, Italy and Spain. The material from the prospective study consisted of cDNA or gDNA derived from T cells, B-cell-depleted T cells, or PBMCs. The dataset comprised deeply sampled blood TCRbeta repertoires from subjects exposed to, actively infected with, or recovered from COVID-19. The repertoires were made available in a free public database intended to serve as a resource for research on the immune response to SARS-CoV-2. Samples came from the ongoing ImmuneRACE study (first 160 participants) plus 1,254 subjects from 6 global collaborators. The sample metadata nearly always contained a de-identified subject ID, COVID-19 status, age in years and sex. Where HLA class I and class II types were available, the types were taken from metadata supplied by the sample provider, not from assay-based typing.

Concerning this clone itself: Its antigen is unknown. No per-base quality is available; no much larger clone lies one base away.

The immunoSEQ Assay, a bias-controlled multiplex PCR, was used to amplify TCRbeta CDR3 regions from genomic DNA. Processing in the source paper ran as follows. The number of nucleated cells in each sample was estimated from the amplification of reference gene primers within the assay. To quantify the absolute abundance of each unique TCRbeta CDR3 rearrangement, sequence reads were collapsed and filtered. For each sample, productive Simpson clonality was calculated by taking the square root of Simpson's diversity index across productive rearrangements. Imported from immuneACCESS, the table was reduced by TCRdb to in-frame sequences with V and J called. These copies leave out some clones; in studies compared against another copy, an unresolved V gene accounts for under half, and the cause of the remainder is not known. V and J calls and clone size are copied from that table; D and trimming were computed from the DNA. The sample has approximately 300,000 clones on record, roughly 88% of them singletons. The top ten clones comprise roughly 1.6% of the sample.

The collaborating institutions used their own protocols to collect whole blood in K2EDTA tubes. For TCRbeta analysis, collaborators shipped samples in one of three forms: frozen whole blood, isolated PBMCs, or DNA extracted from either of those sample types. At the junction V is shortened by 4 bases and J by 10 bases, with 12 bases in between. CDR1 and CDR2 (SGHRS, YFSETQ) derive from the germline V gene. From cysteine to phenylalanine, the CDR3 is 13 amino acids long. Only the CDR3 region is kept as DNA, spanning 39 bases read in frame from base 1. What the research found in general, with its limitations: Clinical and demographic metadata were provided uncurated, with the amount varying by source and participant.

Source material: peripheral blood. The sequence was collected from a woman aged 50 to 65 with acute or convalescent COVID-19. The chain links TRBV5-1 with TRBJ2-6; TRBD1 could be the D gene, as 6 bases match. The DNA sequence is TGCGCCAGCAGCCCGGACAGTGGGAACGTCCTGACTTTC. Translated, this gives CASSPDSGNVLTF.